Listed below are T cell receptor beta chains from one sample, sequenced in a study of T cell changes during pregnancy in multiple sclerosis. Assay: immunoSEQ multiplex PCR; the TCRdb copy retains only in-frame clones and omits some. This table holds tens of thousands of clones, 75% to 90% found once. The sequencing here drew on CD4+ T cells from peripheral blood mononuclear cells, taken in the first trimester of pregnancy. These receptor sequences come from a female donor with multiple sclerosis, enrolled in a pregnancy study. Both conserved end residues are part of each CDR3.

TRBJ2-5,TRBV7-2,CASSQSRQGSSETQYF
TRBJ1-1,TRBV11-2,CASSSQGARAFF
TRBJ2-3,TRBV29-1,CSVGEGGDTQYF
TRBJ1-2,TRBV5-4,CASSLTGGDHGYTF
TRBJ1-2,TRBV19,CASSTDRANYGYTF
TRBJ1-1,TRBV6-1,CASSERSDSEAFF
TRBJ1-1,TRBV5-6,CASSLVRTGWVTETFF
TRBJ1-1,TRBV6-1,CASSEETGNTEAFF
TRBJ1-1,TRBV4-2,CASSQESGGGLAFF
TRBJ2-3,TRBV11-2,CASSKGQGSTDTQYF